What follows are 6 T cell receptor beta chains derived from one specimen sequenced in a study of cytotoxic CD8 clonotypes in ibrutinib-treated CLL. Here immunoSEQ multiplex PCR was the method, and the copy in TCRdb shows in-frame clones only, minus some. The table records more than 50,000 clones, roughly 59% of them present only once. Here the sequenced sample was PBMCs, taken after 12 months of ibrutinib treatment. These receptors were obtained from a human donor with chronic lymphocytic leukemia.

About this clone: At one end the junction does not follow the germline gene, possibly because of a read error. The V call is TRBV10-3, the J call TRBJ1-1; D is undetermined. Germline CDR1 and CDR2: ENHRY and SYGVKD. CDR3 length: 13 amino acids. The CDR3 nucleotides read TGTGCCAGCAGTAGTGGACCGAACACTGAAGCTTTCTTT. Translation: CASSSGPNTEAFF.

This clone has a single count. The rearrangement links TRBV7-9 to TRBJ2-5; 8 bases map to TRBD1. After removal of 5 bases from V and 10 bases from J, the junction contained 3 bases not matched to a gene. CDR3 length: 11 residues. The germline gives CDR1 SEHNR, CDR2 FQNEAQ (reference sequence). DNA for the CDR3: TGTGCCAGCAGCCAGGGACAGGTCCAGTACTTC. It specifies CASSQGQVQYF.

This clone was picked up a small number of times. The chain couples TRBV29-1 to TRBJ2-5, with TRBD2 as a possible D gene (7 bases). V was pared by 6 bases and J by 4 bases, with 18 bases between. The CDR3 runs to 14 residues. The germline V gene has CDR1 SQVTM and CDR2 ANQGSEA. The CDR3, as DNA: TGCAGCGTCCGATGGGGGGGGCAGGGAGAGACCCAGTACTTC. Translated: CSVRWGGQGETQYF.

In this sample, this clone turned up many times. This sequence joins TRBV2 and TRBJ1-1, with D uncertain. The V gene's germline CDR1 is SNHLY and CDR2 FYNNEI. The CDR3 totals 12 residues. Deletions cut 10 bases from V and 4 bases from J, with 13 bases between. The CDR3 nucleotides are TGTGCCACCCAAGGGAGGTTCACTGAAGCTTTCTTT. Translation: CATQGRFTEAFF.

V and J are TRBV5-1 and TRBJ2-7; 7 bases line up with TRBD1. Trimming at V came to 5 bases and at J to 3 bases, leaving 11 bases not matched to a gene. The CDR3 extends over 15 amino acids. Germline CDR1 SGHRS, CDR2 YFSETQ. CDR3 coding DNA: TGCGCCAGCAGTCGAGACAGGGTTTCCCTCTACGAGCAGTACTTC. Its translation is CASSRDRVSLYEQYF.

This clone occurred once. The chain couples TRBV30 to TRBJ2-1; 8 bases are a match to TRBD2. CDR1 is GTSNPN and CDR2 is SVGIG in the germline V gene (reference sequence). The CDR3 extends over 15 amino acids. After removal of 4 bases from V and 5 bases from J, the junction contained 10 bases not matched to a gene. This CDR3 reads CAWTSLAGGHNEQFF. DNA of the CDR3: TGTGCCTGGACGTCTCTGGCGGGAGGCCACAATGAGCAGTTCTTC.